This TCR beta chain was identified in a study of breast tumors, draining lymph nodes, adjacent tissues. V was clipped by 0 bases and J by 1 base, with 7 bases between them. CDR1 is DFQATT, CDR2 SNEGSKA, per germline (reference sequence). This CDR3 is 14 amino acids long. MiXCR, run by TCRdb on the multiplex PCR reads, gives a single entry per CDR3 protein. The table lists around 130,000 distinct CDR3 sequences, less than 20% of them singletons. The lymph nodes were axillary draining lymph nodes from breast cancer patients. This clonotype was counted at least ten times. This sequence originates from a female donor with breast cancer. Some clones in this sample may be carry-over from other donors' samples. The gene calls are TRBV20-1 and TRBJ1-3, with a weak D call TRBD1 (5 bases). The sequenced sample consisted of axillary lymph node tissue. The CDR3 loop is CSARDSGSGNTIYF. The CDR3 DNA reads TGCAGTGCTAGAGATTCAGGGTCTGGAAACACCATATATTTT.